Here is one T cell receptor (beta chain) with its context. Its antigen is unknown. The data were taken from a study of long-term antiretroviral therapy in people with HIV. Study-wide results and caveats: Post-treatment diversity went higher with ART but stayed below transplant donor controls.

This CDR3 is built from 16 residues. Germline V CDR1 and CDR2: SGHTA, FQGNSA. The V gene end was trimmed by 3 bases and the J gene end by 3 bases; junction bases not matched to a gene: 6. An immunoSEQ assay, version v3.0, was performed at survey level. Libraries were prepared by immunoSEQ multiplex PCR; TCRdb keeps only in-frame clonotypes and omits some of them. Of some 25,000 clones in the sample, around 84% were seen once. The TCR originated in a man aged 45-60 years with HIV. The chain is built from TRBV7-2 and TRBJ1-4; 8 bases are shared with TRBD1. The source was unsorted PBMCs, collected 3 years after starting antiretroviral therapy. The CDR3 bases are TGTGCCAGCAGCTTTGGGCAGGGGGCGCCTAATGAAAAACTGTTTTTT. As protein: CASSFGQGAPNEKLFF.